These 32 T cell receptor beta chains came from one sample sequenced in a study of CD8 T cells in ankylosing spondylitis. MiXCR, run by TCRdb on the 5' RACE reads, gives a single entry per CDR3 protein. This table has about 240,000 distinct CDR3 sequences, 10% to 13% appearing once. Sequences were obtained from blood, either unsorted or a sorted T cell fraction (not recorded which). Source of these receptors: a male donor with ankylosing spondylitis or in good health (not recorded which).

This clonotype was seen repeatedly, ten times or more. The V call is TRBV25-1, the J call TRBJ2-3; the match to TRBD2 covers 11 bases. The V gene's germline CDR1 is MGHDK and CDR2 SYGVNS. V shed 3 bases, J shed 5 bases, and the junction held 7 bases outside the gene matches. The CDR3 runs to 16 residues. The CDR3 nucleotides are TGTGCCAGCAGTGAGAGTAAGCTAGCGGGAGGAGATACGCAGTATTTT. Translated: CASSESKLAGGDTQYF.

Ten or more counts support this clonotype. The V and J genes are TRBV28 and TRBJ1-1; 9 positions agree with TRBD1. The CDR3 has 14 residues. Germline V CDR1 and CDR2: MDHEN, SYDVKM. V dropped 10 bases and J dropped 3; count of bases not matched to a gene: 9. The CDR3 protein is CATLAGTGHTEAFF. CDR3 nucleotide sequence: TGTGCCACCCTAGCCGGGACAGGGCACACTGAAGCTTTCTTT.

This clonotype was detected only once. This chain links TRBV9 with TRBJ2-3; no reliable D call. Deletions cut 0 bases from V and 5 bases from J, with 4 bases between. In germline, CDR1 is SGDLS, CDR2 YYNGEE. This CDR3 is built from 12 residues. Here the CDR3 reads CASSVDIDTQYF. Here the CDR3 DNA reads TGTGCCAGCAGCGTAGATATAGATACGCAGTATTTT.

This clonotype was detected ten times or more. The genes are TRBV6-5 and TRBJ2-7; possibly TRBD2 for D (6 bases). The CDR3 spans 14 residues. Germline CDR1 MNHEY, CDR2 SVGAGI. V shed 3 bases and J shed 2 bases, with 11 bases lying between them. This CDR3 is CASSYGTGPYEQYF. The CDR3 DNA follows: TGTGCCAGCAGTTATGGGACTGGCCCCTACGAGCAGTACTTC.

This clonotype was detected only a few times. Just one base apart from a much larger clone, this may be a read error. This chain uses TRBV20-1 with TRBJ2-3, with TRBD2 identical over 8 bases. This CDR3 is 17 amino acids long. The germline V gene encodes CDR1 DFQATT and CDR2 SNEGSKA (reference sequence). The CDR3 coding sequence is TGCTGTGCTAGAAGTATGGCAGCGGGAGCAATCACAGATACGCAGTATTTT. It is translated as CCARSMAAGAITDTQYF.

This clonotype was found a few times. The chain couples TRBV4-1 to TRBJ1-1, with 7 bases matching TRBD1. Unmatched junction bases numbered 18, after V lost 3 bases and J lost 8 bases. CDR1 and CDR2 (germline): MGHRA, YSYEKL. The CDR3 spans 17 residues. This chain's CDR3 is CASSHPRSGQLLGEAFF. CDR3 nucleotides: TGCGCCAGCAGCCACCCCAGATCGGGACAGCTTCTAGGGGAAGCTTTCTTT.

The chain employs TRBV2 and TRBJ2-7, with 8 bases identical to TRBD1. The CDR3 runs to 15 residues. Germline loops: CDR1 SNHLY, CDR2 FYNNEI. V lost 6 bases to trimming and J lost 2 bases; unmatched junction nucleotides: 9. The CDR3 spells CASRANRDRTYEQYF. The CDR3 nucleotides read TGTGCCAGCAGGGCAAACCGGGACAGGACCTACGAGCAGTACTTC.

This clonotype was recorded many times. The chain joins TRBV3-1 to TRBJ1-2; the D gene is possibly TRBD1 (5 bases). V dropped 0 bases and J dropped 6 bases, with 11 bases sitting between them. CDR1 and CDR2 (germline): LGHDT, YNNKEL (reference sequence). The CDR3 spans 14 residues. Here the CDR3 DNA reads TGTGCCAGCAGCCAAGATCTCTCGGGGGATGGCTACACCTTC. Residues: CASSQDLSGDGYTF. The whole variable domain, remainder taken from reference TRBV3-1 and TRBJ1-2, is DTAVSQTPKYLVTQMGNDKSIKCEQNLGHDTMYWYKQDSKKFLKIMFSYNNKELIINETVPNRFSPKSPDKAHLNLHINSLELGDSAVYFCASSQDLSGDGYTFGSGTRLTVV.

The V gene is TRBV5-1, the J gene TRBJ1-6; D may be TRBD1 (6 bases). The CDR3 has 17 residues. CDR1 and CDR2 (germline): SGHRS, YFSETQ. V was clipped by 4 bases and J by 9 bases, with 23 bases between them. For the CDR3, the DNA is TGCGCCAGCAGCCCCGGTGGCCAACAGGGTTCAGGTTCACCCCTCCACTTT. Amino acid sequence: CASSPGGQQGSGSPLHF. The full variable domain, rest sourced from reference TRBV5-1 and TRBJ1-6, is KAGVTQTPRYLIKTRGQQVTLSCSPISGHRSVSWYQQTPGQGLQFLFEYFSETQRNKGNFPGRFSGRQFSNSRSEMNVSTLELGDSALYLCASSPGGQQGSGSPLHFGNGTRLTVT.

The table lists this clonotype with many counts. This sequence joins TRBV5-1 and TRBJ2-1; D tentatively fits TRBD1 or TRBD2 (5 bases each). Trimming left V 0 bases short and J 9 bases short, with 13 bases between. From germline, CDR1 is SGHRS and CDR2 YFSETQ. The CDR3 spans 14 residues. The CDR3 DNA follows: TGCGCCAGCAGCTTGGATACAGGCGCGGGTGAGCAGTTCTTC. Residues: CASSLDTGAGEQFF.

This clonotype was seen ten or more times. V usage is TRBV20-1 and J usage is TRBJ2-5; possibly TRBD2 for D (6 bases). V was trimmed by 0 bases and J by 5 bases, leaving 13 bases between them. The CDR3 has 14 amino acids. CDR1 DFQATT and CDR2 SNEGSKA come from the germline V gene (reference sequence). The CDR3 loop reads CSARDGAGSETQYF. As DNA, the CDR3 is TGCAGTGCTAGAGATGGGGCGGGGAGTGAGACCCAGTACTTC.

At least ten counts were recorded for this clonotype. The rearrangement links TRBV2 to TRBJ1-5; D possibly corresponds to TRBD1 (6 bases). V lost 6 bases and J lost 7, with 13 bases in between. The CDR3 totals 13 residues. Germline CDR1 reads SNHLY; CDR2 reads FYNNEI. CDR3 sequence reads: CASRLTGNQPQHF. CDR3 bases: TGTGCCAGCAGGCTTACAGGGAACCAGCCCCAGCATTTT.

Ten or more counts support this clonotype. The rearrangement uses TRBV12-3 or TRBV12-4 and TRBJ1-3, with D perhaps TRBD1 (6 bases). This CDR3 is 15 amino acids long. The germline V and J ends were trimmed by 1 base and 4 bases, with 11 bases remaining between them. This CDR3 is CASSLGQGRGNTIYF. CDR3 bases: TGTGCCAGCAGTTTAGGCCAGGGGAGAGGAAACACCATATATTTT.

This clonotype occurred many times. This rearrangement joins TRBV9 to TRBJ2-3, with a tentative D call TRBD1 (6 bases). V gave up 3 bases and J gave up 4 bases, with 21 bases separating them. The CDR3 length is 17 residues. Germline V gene data show CDR1 as SGDLS and CDR2 as YYNGEE. The CDR3 bases are TGTGCCAGCAGCGGATTCGTGGGGGCCCGGGCCCCAGATACGCAGTATTTT. Protein sequence: CASSGFVGARAPDTQYF.

The chain employs TRBV30 and TRBJ1-1, with 8 positions matching TRBD1. Germline-derived CDR1 and CDR2 are GTSNPN and SVGIG (reference sequence). This CDR3 is 14 amino acids long. The junction had 15 bases not matched to a gene; V was cut back by 4 bases and J by 11 bases. Here the CDR3 DNA reads TGTGCCTGGACCAGAGACAGGGGACGGAGGGGGGCTTTCTTT. This gives the protein CAWTRDRGRRGAFF.

This clonotype showed up many times. This chain connects TRBV7-2 to TRBJ2-3; TRBD2 matches at 11 bases. The trim removed 3 bases at V and 6 bases at J, leaving 2 bases unmatched. The CDR3 covers 14 residues. Germline CDR1 SGHTA, CDR2 FQGNSA. The CDR3 protein is CASSFTSGSDTQYF. CDR3 coding DNA: TGTGCCAGCAGCTTCACTAGCGGGAGTGATACGCAGTATTTT.

This clonotype was seen only a few times. V is TRBV7-9 and J is TRBJ1-2; 7 bases fit TRBD1. With 5 bases clipped from V and 2 bases from J, the junction kept 5 bases outside the gene matches. CDR1 and CDR2 (germline): SEHNR, FQNEAQ (reference sequence). This CDR3 has 14 residues. The CDR3 sequence is CASSGQAGNYGYTF. The CDR3 region has the DNA TGTGCCAGCAGCGGACAGGCGGGCAACTATGGCTACACCTTC.

This clonotype was observed many times. This chain connects TRBV12-3 or TRBV12-4 to TRBJ2-7; D might be TRBD1 (6 bases). V lost 5 bases, J lost 2 bases, and 13 bases lay in between. CDR3 size: 14 residues. The CDR3 reads CASSSPGVTYEQYF. In nucleotides, the CDR3 is TGTGCCAGCAGTAGCCCAGGGGTGACCTACGAGCAGTACTTC.

In this sample, this clonotype turned up many times. This chain links TRBV20-1 with TRBJ1-1; D call uncertain. This CDR3 has 15 residues. Deletions cut 1 base from V and 0 bases from J, with 12 bases between. Germline lookup yields CDR1 DFQATT and CDR2 SNEGSKA (reference sequence). The DNA of the CDR3 is TGCAGTGCTAGAGCTGGCGGTTTCATGAACACTGAAGCTTTCTTT. Amino acid sequence: CSARAGGFMNTEAFF.

This clonotype was observed at least ten times. The chain carries TRBV5-1 and TRBJ1-2; 7 nucleotides match TRBD1. Trimming took 3 bases from V and 4 from J; bases not matched to a gene: 6. Germline CDR1 reads SGHRS; CDR2 reads YFSETQ. The CDR3 is made up of 14 amino acids. CDR3 bases: TGCGCCAGCAGCTCTCCCGACAGGGTCTATGGCTACACCTTC. This sequence encodes CASSSPDRVYGYTF.

This clonotype was recorded at least ten times. The rearrangement links TRBV5-1 to TRBJ2-5, with D perhaps assigned TRBD1 or TRBD2 (5 bases each). The germline V and J ends were trimmed by 0 bases and 9 bases, with 21 bases remaining between them. This CDR3 is built from 16 residues. From germline, CDR1 is SGHRS and CDR2 YFSETQ. Here the CDR3 reads CASSLATGTGYAAQYF. The CDR3 DNA follows: TGCGCCAGCAGCTTGGCTACCGGGACGGGTTATGCGGCCCAGTACTTC.

This clonotype was found many times. This CDR3 is CASSQDLAGAPSSYNEQFF. CDR3 DNA: TGCGCCAGCAGCCAGGACTTAGCGGGGGCGCCGAGCTCCTACAATGAGCAGTTCTTC. The chain uses TRBV4-1 and TRBJ2-1; 9 bases are a match to TRBD2. The CDR3 has 19 amino acids. CDR1 MGHRA and CDR2 YSYEKL come from the germline V gene. The V and J ends lost 3 bases and 0 bases, in that order; junction bases with no gene match: 12.

This clonotype showed up many times. The chain combines TRBV5-1 with TRBJ2-7; 12 bases match TRBD2. The V gene's germline CDR1 is SGHRS and CDR2 YFSETQ. This CDR3 has 19 residues. The J segment lost 0 bases and the V segment lost 4 bases, leaving 14 bases of the junction unmatched. The CDR3 region is CASSPKGTSGSLRSYEQYF. The DNA of the CDR3 is TGCGCCAGCAGCCCCAAAGGGACTAGCGGGTCTTTGCGCTCCTACGAGCAGTACTTC.

As for this clonotype: One junction end disagrees with the germline gene, perhaps due to a read error. V is TRBV10-3 and J is TRBJ2-1, with 7 bases matching TRBD2. From germline, CDR1 is ENHRY and CDR2 SYGVKD. The CDR3 extends over 15 amino acids. CDR3: CGISTFSGAYNEQFF. As DNA, the CDR3 is TGTGGCATCAGTACCTTCAGCGGGGCCTACAATGAGCAGTTCTTC.

This clonotype was detected many times. The gene calls are TRBV3-1 and TRBJ2-1; the D gene could be TRBD1 or TRBD2 (5 bases each). The CDR3 consists of 12 residues. Germline V gene sequence: CDR1 LGHDT, CDR2 YNNKEL (reference sequence). With 4 bases removed from V and 11 bases from J, the gap between germline ends came to 12 bases. The CDR3 bases are TGTGCCAGCAGCCCTCATGGGACCAAGCAGTTCTTC. This translates into CASSPHGTKQFF.

This clonotype was counted between two and nine times. In nucleotides, the CDR3 is TGTGCCAGCAGCCGCGGGGCAGGGGGCGCCCCGACGGACACTGAAGCTTTCTTT. Translating it yields CASSRGAGGAPTDTEAFF. J is TRBJ1-1 and V is TRBV4-2, with TRBD1 identical over 8 bases. This CDR3 is built from 18 residues. Germline V gene lookup returns CDR1 LGHNA and CDR2 YNFKEQ. With V trimmed by 4 bases and J by 3 bases, 16 bases remained unmatched.

This clonotype appeared many times. The rearrangement joins TRBV3-1 to TRBJ2-5; possibly TRBD1 or TRBD2 for D (5 bases each). With 5 bases removed from V and 3 bases from J, the gap between germline ends came to 13 bases. The CDR3 totals 14 residues. CDR1 and CDR2 (germline): LGHDT, YNNKEL (reference sequence). The CDR3 nucleotides read TGTGCCAGCAGCGCTTGGGACCGCGAAGAGACCCAGTACTTC. It translates to CASSAWDREETQYF.

This clonotype showed up many times. The CDR3 DNA follows: TGCAGCGTTGAAACGGGGGACAGATACAATGAGCAGTTCTTC. It encodes CSVETGDRYNEQFF. The V call is TRBV29-1, the J call TRBJ2-1; D perhaps matches TRBD1 (7 bases). This CDR3 region has 14 residues. The V gene's germline CDR1 is SQVTM and CDR2 ANQGSEA. Trimming stripped 2 bases from V and 4 bases from J, with 12 bases between.

This clonotype was seen ten or more times. The chain joins TRBV5-1 to TRBJ2-1, with TRBD2 matching 12 bases. The CDR3 has 17 amino acids. The V segment lost 4 bases and the J segment 8 bases; nucleotides outside the gene matches: 13. From germline, CDR1 is SGHRS and CDR2 YFSETQ. The CDR3 region is CASSQPTSGSSVDEQFF. CDR3 sequence (DNA): TGCGCCAGCAGCCAGCCGACTAGCGGGAGTTCTGTCGATGAGCAGTTCTTC.

The genes are TRBV7-2 and TRBJ1-1, with D perhaps TRBD1 (5 bases). The CDR3 has 13 amino acids. Trimming took 2 bases from V and 6 from J, leaving 10 bases between them. Germline CDR1 reads SGHTA; CDR2 reads FQGNSA. For the CDR3, the DNA is TGTGCCAGCAGCTTAAAAGGGGTCGCTGAAGCTTTCTTT. It yields the protein CASSLKGVAEAFF.

This clonotype was observed many times. The J gene is TRBJ1-5, the V gene TRBV20-1; TRBD1 matches 7 bases. Looked up from germline, CDR1 is DFQATT and CDR2 is SNEGSKA (reference sequence). Trimming took 1 base from V and 2 from J; bases not matched to a gene: 2. The CDR3 is 14 amino acids. The CDR3, as DNA: TGCAGTGCTAGAGGTCAGGGGGGCAATCAGCCCCAGCATTTT. Residues: CSARGQGGNQPQHF.

Concerning this clonotype: It may be a read error: a sequence one base away is much more abundant. The chain recombines TRBV11-2 with TRBJ2-5; TRBD2 aligns across 10 bases. Germline V gives CDR1 SGHAT, CDR2 FQNNGV. The CDR3 totals 18 residues. In DNA form, the CDR3 reads TGTGCCAGCAGCTTAAATGAGCTAGCGGGAGCGTACCAAGAGACCCGGTACTTC. Amino acids: CASSLNELAGAYQETRYF. The full variable domain, with the rest looked up from reference TRBV11-2 and TRBJ2-5, is EAGVAQSPRYKIIEKRQSVAFWCNPISGHATLYWYQQILGQGPKLLIQFQNNGVVDDSQLPKDRFSAERLKGVDSTLKIQPAKLEDSAVYLCASSLNELAGAYQETRYFGPGTRLLVL.